The 15 T cell receptor beta chains listed next were all sequenced from one sample in a study of blood T cell repertoires in COVID-19. Assay used: immunoSEQ multiplex PCR; TCRdb lists only in-frame clones, some missing. The sample records 150,000 to 200,000 clones, about nine tenths being singletons. The sequenced sample was peripheral blood. Source of these receptors: a man in his sixties with active or convalescent COVID-19.

Of note for this clone: The sample carries other DNA sequences with the same CDR3. The chain couples TRBV5-1 to TRBJ2-5; D may be TRBD1 (6 bases). The ends were cut back, 4 bases at V and 1 base at J, with 11 bases in the middle. The CDR3 extends over 14 amino acids. Germline-derived CDR1 and CDR2 are SGHRS and YFSETQ. The CDR3 sequence: CASSPGTSQETQYF. The CDR3 DNA sequence: TGCGCCAGCAGCCCTGGGACAAGCCAAGAGACCCAGTACTTC.

The CDR3 spells CATYRALKMFTEAFF. The DNA for the CDR3 is TGTGCCACATACAGGGCCTTAAAGATGTTTACTGAAGCTTTCTTT. The chain recombines TRBV5-8 with TRBJ1-1; a possible D gene is TRBD1 (6 bases). Germline CDR1 reads SGHTS; CDR2 reads YDEGEE. This CDR3 is built from 15 residues. V was trimmed by 9 bases and J by 5 bases, leaving 23 bases between them.

The CDR3 bases are TGTGCCAGCAGTGAAGCAGGGGTAAATCAGCCCCAGCATTTT. Translated, it gives CASSEAGVNQPQHF. The chain is built from TRBV25-1 and TRBJ1-5; weak D call: TRBD1 (6 bases). Germline assignment: CDR1 MGHDK and CDR2 SYGVNS. CDR3 length: 14 residues. V lost 2 bases and J lost 4, with 9 bases in between.

The chain is built from TRBV29-1 and TRBJ2-5; 10 bases match TRBD1. The V gene end was trimmed by 6 bases and the J gene end by 5 bases; junction bases not matched to a gene: 21. This CDR3 contains 18 residues. From germline, CDR1 is SQVTM and CDR2 ANQGSEA. In DNA form, the CDR3 reads TGCAGCGTCCTCGAGTGGAGACAGGGGGCGCTTAAGGGTGAGACCCAGTACTTC. It encodes CSVLEWRQGALKGETQYF.

J is TRBJ1-1 and V is TRBV5-6, with 9 bases matching TRBD1. CDR1 SGHDT and CDR2 YYEEEE come from the germline V gene. V was clipped by 4 bases and J by 3 bases; unmatched bases: 7. The CDR3 has 15 amino acids. The CDR3 loop is CASSGPGQGHTEAFF. As DNA, the CDR3 is TGTGCCAGCAGCGGCCCGGGACAGGGTCACACTGAAGCTTTCTTT.

This chain joins TRBV6-5 and TRBJ2-3; D perhaps matches TRBD2 (6 bases). Germline loops: CDR1 MNHEY, CDR2 SVGAGI. V gave up 6 bases and J gave up 6 bases, with 13 bases separating them. CDR3 length equals 13 residues. The CDR3 bases are TGTGCCAGCAGCAGACTAGAATCGGATACGCAGTATTTT. Translating gives CASSRLESDTQYF.

This chain joins TRBV5-6 and TRBJ2-4; D unresolved. Germline V gene lookup returns CDR1 SGHDT and CDR2 YYEEEE. V gave up 2 bases and J gave up 9 bases, with 9 bases separating them. The CDR3 extends over 12 amino acids. The CDR3 nucleotides are TGTGCCAGCAGCTTCCGACAATCCATTCAGTACTTC. This encodes CASSFRQSIQYF.

This CDR3 reads CASSKYTNRVPFSSPQHF. Here the CDR3 DNA reads TGTGCCAGCAGTAAATATACCAACAGGGTTCCTTTTTCATCGCCCCAGCATTTT. The chain recombines TRBV2 with TRBJ1-5; D might be TRBD1 (6 bases). The CDR3 totals 18 residues. V was cut by 5 bases and J by 9 bases, with 29 bases left in between. The germline V gene has CDR1 SNHLY and CDR2 FYNNEI. Full variable domain (rest looked up from reference TRBV2 and TRBJ1-5): EPEVTQTPSHQVTQMGQEVILRCVPISNHLYFYWYRQILGQKVEFLVSFYNNEISEKSEIFDDQFSVERPDGSNFTLKIRSTKLEDSAMYFCASSKYTNRVPFSSPQHFGDGTRLSIL.

The J gene is TRBJ2-7, the V gene TRBV7-8; a possible D gene is TRBD2 (6 bases). The CDR3 sequence is 13 residues long. Germline CDR1 reads SGHVS; CDR2 reads FQNEAQ. V lost 5 bases and J 6 bases, leaving 14 bases between the germline ends. This chain's CDR3 is CASSPGLYSEQYF. The CDR3, as DNA: TGTGCCAGCAGCCCGGGACTTTACTCCGAGCAGTACTTC.

The chain combines TRBV6-2 or TRBV6-3 with TRBJ2-7; TRBD1 matches 11 bases. CDR3 length: 15 amino acids. J was trimmed by 0 bases and V by 7 bases; bases with no gene match: 5. Germline V lookup: CDR1 MNHEY, CDR2 SVGEGT. This chain's CDR3 is CASTPGQGVSYEQYF. The CDR3 nucleotides are TGTGCCAGCACCCCGGGACAGGGGGTCTCCTACGAGCAGTACTTC.

The chain combines TRBV7-8 with TRBJ1-4; D may be TRBD1 (5 bases). The CDR3 extends over 15 amino acids. V shed 6 bases and J shed 3 bases, with 14 bases lying between them. Germline V CDR1 and CDR2: SGHVS, FQNEAQ. CDR3 sequence: CASRSATVPNEKLFF. The CDR3 DNA sequence: TGTGCCAGCAGATCGGCGACAGTCCCTAATGAAAAACTGTTTTTT. The full variable domain, rest sourced from reference TRBV7-8 and TRBJ1-4, is GAGVSQSPRYKVAKRGQDVALRCDPISGHVSLFWYQQALGQGPEFLTYFQNEAQLDKSGLPSDRFFAERPEGSVSTLKIQRTQQEDSAVYLCASRSATVPNEKLFFGSGTQLSVL.

The V and J genes are TRBV30 and TRBJ1-3; D remains ambiguous. This CDR3 spans 13 amino acids. Germline V gives CDR1 GTSNPN, CDR2 SVGIG (reference sequence). V was clipped by 3 bases and J by 3 bases, with 9 bases between them. CDR3 amino acids: CAWSPSLGNTIYF. Here the CDR3 DNA reads TGTGCCTGGAGCCCCTCCCTTGGAAACACCATATATTTT.

The rearrangement uses TRBV7-2 and TRBJ1-4, with D possibly TRBD1 on 5 matching bases. The germline CDR1 and CDR2 sequences are SGHTA and FQGNSA. V was pared by 1 base and J by 8 bases, with 17 bases between. This CDR3 has 16 amino acids. CDR3 sequence (DNA): TGTGCCAGCAGCTTAGACGTTAGGGGCGTGAGGGAAAAACTGTTTTTT. Encoded protein: CASSLDVRGVREKLFF. Combining the CDR3 with reference TRBV7-2 and TRBJ1-4 gives the whole variable domain GAGVSQSPSNKVTEKGKDVELRCDPISGHTALYWYRQSLGQGLEFLIYFQGNSAPDKSGLPSDRFSAERTGGSVSTLTIQRTQQEDSAVYLCASSLDVRGVREKLFFGSGTQLSVL.

The V and J genes are TRBV19 and TRBJ1-1, with D perhaps TRBD1 (5 bases). V lost 3 bases to trimming and J lost 7 bases, with 12 bases between them. CDR1 LNHDA and CDR2 SQIVND come from the germline V gene (reference sequence). This CDR3 is 13 amino acids long. For the CDR3, the DNA is TGTGCCAGTAGTATCCAGGGCTATGGTGAAGCTTTCTTT. Residues: CASSIQGYGEAFF.

V gene TRBV2 combines with J gene TRBJ2-7; D may be TRBD1 (7 bases). The CDR3 has 13 amino acids. Trimming stripped 8 bases from V and 3 bases from J, with 14 bases between. Per germline, CDR1 SNHLY and CDR2 FYNNEI. The CDR3 DNA sequence: TGTGCCAGCGGGCGGCAGGGGGGCTACGAGCAGTACTTC. The encoded protein is CASGRQGGYEQYF.